Listed here are 7 T cell receptor beta chains from one sample, sequenced in a study of blood T cell repertoires in COVID-19. Profiled with immunoSEQ multiplex PCR; TCRdb holds only in-frame clones, not every one. Here the sample spans more than 95,000 clones, more than 75% being singletons. Sequenced input: peripheral blood. These receptors all stem from a human donor in a cohort sampled during active COVID-19.

The chain links TRBV9 to TRBJ2-5; possible D gene TRBD2, 6 bases. CDR1 and CDR2 (germline): SGDLS, YYNGEE. V lost 0 bases to trimming and J lost 5 bases, with 14 bases between them. The CDR3 totals 15 residues. This CDR3 reads CASSVVAGRRETQYF. The CDR3 coding sequence is TGTGCCAGCAGCGTAGTTGCGGGACGAAGGGAGACCCAGTACTTC.

V is TRBV18 and J is TRBJ1-1, with 7 bases fitting TRBD1. Germline-derived CDR1 and CDR2 are KGHSH and LQKENI. The CDR3 consists of 16 residues. The J segment lost 2 bases and the V segment lost 3 bases, leaving 9 bases of the junction unmatched. CDR3 bases: TGTGCCAGCTCACCCGAGACAGGGTCGGTAAACACTGAAGCTTTCTTT. Translation gives CASSPETGSVNTEAFF.

This chain uses TRBV5-6 with TRBJ1-4; TRBD1 aligns across 10 bases. The CDR3 contains 14 residues. V was clipped by 4 bases and J by 8 bases; unmatched bases: 5. Germline V gene lookup returns CDR1 SGHDT and CDR2 YYEEEE. The CDR3 DNA is TGTGCCAGCAGCCGACAGGGGGCTTGGGAAAAACTGTTTTTT. As protein: CASSRQGAWEKLFF. Full variable domain (rest looked up from reference TRBV5-6 and TRBJ1-4): DAGVTQSPTHLIKTRGQQVTLRCSPKSGHDTVSWYQQALGQGPQFIFQYYEEEERQRGNFPDRFSGHQFPNYSSELNVNALLLGDSALYLCASSRQGAWEKLFFGSGTQLSVL.

The chain carries TRBV21-1 and TRBJ1-2; the table's D call TRBD1 went unverified against the DNA. TRBV21-1 is reported as a pseudogene. The CDR3 length is 13 residues. The CDR3 sequence is CASRGPGYYGYTF. Written as DNA, the CDR3 is TGTGCCAGCAGGGGCCCAGGCTACTATGGCTACACCTTC.

The rearrangement uses TRBV12-5 and TRBJ2-2, with a tentative D call TRBD2 (5 bases). The CDR3 loop spans 16 amino acids. The germline gives CDR1 LGHNT, CDR2 FRNRAP. Trimming pared 0 bases from V and 5 bases from J, leaving 13 bases between. In DNA, the CDR3 is TGTGCTAGTGGTTTGGTACTTATCCGGGGAACCGGGGAGCTGTTTTTT. Its protein product is CASGLVLIRGTGELFF.

The chain carries TRBV24-1 and TRBJ2-1; TRBD2 agrees at 7 bases. The CDR3 is 13 amino acids. Germline CDR1 and CDR2: KGHDR and SFDVKD. Losses at the gene ends were 5 bases for V and 8 bases for J; bases not matched to a gene: 5. CDR3 loop: CATSGGLPDEQFF. CDR3 DNA: TGTGCCACCAGTGGGGGACTACCAGATGAGCAGTTCTTC.

The V call is TRBV9, the J call TRBJ1-2; 12 bases are a match to TRBD1. Germline V gene data show CDR1 as SGDLS and CDR2 as YYNGEE. The CDR3 has 13 residues. Trimming at V came to 1 base and at J to 14 bases, leaving 6 bases not matched to a gene. CDR3 sequence (DNA): TGTGCCAGCAGCGTAAGGGGACAGGGGGCAGGTACCTTC. Encoded protein: CASSVRGQGAGTF.